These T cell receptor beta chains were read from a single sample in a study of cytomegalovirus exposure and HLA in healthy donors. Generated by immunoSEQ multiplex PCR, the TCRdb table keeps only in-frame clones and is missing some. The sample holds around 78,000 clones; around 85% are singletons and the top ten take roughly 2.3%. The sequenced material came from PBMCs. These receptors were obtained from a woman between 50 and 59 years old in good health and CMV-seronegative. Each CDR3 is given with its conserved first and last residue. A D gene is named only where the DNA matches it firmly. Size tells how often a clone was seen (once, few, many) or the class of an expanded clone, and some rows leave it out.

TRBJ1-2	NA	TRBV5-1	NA	CASSFKSSGQVYGYTF	TGCGCCAGCAGCTTTAAATCTTCGGGACAAGTTTATGGCTACACCTTC
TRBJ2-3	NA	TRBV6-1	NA	CASSGILGLRGSDTQYF	TGTGCCAGCAGTGGTATTTTGGGATTGAGGGGGTCAGATACGCAGTATTTT
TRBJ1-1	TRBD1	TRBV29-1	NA	CSVYTGAPEAFF	TGCAGCGTTTACACAGGGGCCCCGGAAGCTTTCTTT
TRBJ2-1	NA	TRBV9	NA	CASSVGVEGEGAYNEQFF	TGTGCCAGCAGCGTAGGAGTTGAGGGGGAAGGGGCCTACAATGAGCAGTTCTTC
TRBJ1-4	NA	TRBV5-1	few	CASSLSGDEKLFF	TGCGCCAGCAGCTTGTCGGGGGACGAAAAACTGTTTTTT
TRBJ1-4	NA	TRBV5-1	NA	CASSSLPRGTTNEKLFF	TGCGCCAGCAGCTCCCTCCCCCGGGGAACAACTAATGAAAAACTGTTTTTT
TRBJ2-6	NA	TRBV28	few	CASSPGTLSGANVLTF	TGTGCCAGCAGTCCCGGGACACTCTCTGGGGCCAACGTCCTGACTTTC
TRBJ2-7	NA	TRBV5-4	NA	CASSKNGGNYEQYF	TGTGCCAGCAGCAAGAATGGAGGGAACTACGAGCAGTACTTC
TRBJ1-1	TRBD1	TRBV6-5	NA	CASSYSRGLRNTEAFF	TGTGCCAGCAGTTACTCCAGGGGGCTAAGGAACACTGAAGCTTTCTTT
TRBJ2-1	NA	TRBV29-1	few	CSVDLSSYNEQFF	TGCAGCGTCGATTTGAGCTCCTACAATGAGCAGTTCTTC
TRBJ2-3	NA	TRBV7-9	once	CASSLKGRTTDTQYF	TGTGCCAGCAGCTTAAAGGGCAGGACTACAGATACGCAGTATTTT
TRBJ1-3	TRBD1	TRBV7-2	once	CASSLGRTGISGNTIYF	TGTGCCAGCAGCTTAGGGCGGACAGGGATCTCTGGAAACACCATATATTTT
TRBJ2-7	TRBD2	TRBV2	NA	CASGRAVEQYF	TGTGCCAGCGGGAGGGCCGTCGAGCAGTACTTC
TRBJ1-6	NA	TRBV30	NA	CAWNRVRSPLHF	TGTGCCTGGAACAGGGTGAGATCACCCCTCCACTTT
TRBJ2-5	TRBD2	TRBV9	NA	CASSDVAGGPGEQYF	TGTGCCAGCAGCGACGTAGCGGGAGGGCCGGGAGAGCAGTACTTC
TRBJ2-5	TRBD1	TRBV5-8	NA	CASSFPDRVALETQYF	TGTGCCAGCAGCTTTCCGGACAGGGTGGCCCTAGAGACCCAGTACTTC
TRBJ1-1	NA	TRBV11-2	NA	CASSLEGGKNTEAFF	TGTGCCAGCAGCTTAGAAGGGGGAAAGAACACTGAAGCTTTCTTT
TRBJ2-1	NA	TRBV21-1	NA	CASVRLAGVLNEQFF	TGTGCCAGCGTCCGACTAGCGGGAGTCCTCAATGAGCAGTTCTTC
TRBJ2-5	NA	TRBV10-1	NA	CASSEGLAQETQYF	TGCGCCAGCTCGGAGGGGCTCGCCCAGGAGACCCAGTACTTC
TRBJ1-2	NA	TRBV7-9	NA	CASSLAQASYGYTF	TGTGCCAGCAGCTTAGCGCAGGCCAGCTATGGCTACACCTTC
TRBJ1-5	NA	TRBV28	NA	CASSFPWQSNQPQHF	TGTGCCAGCAGTTTTCCTTGGCAGAGCAATCAGCCCCAGCATTTT
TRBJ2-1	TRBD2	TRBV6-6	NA	CASSLPPGLDFNEQFF	TGTGCCAGCAGCCTCCCTCCGGGACTAGACTTCAATGAGCAGTTCTTC
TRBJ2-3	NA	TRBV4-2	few	CASSQGASTDTQYF	TGTGCCAGCAGCCAAGGAGCTAGCACAGATACGCAGTATTTT
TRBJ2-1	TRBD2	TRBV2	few	CASSRRLAGVTKNEQFF	TGTGCCAGCAGTCGACGACTAGCGGGGGTTACAAAGAATGAGCAGTTCTTC
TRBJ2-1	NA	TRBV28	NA	CASSFAASSYNEQFF	TGTGCCAGCAGTTTTGCGGCGAGCTCCTACAATGAGCAGTTCTTC
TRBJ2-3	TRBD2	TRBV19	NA	CASSIRITSGRTDTQYF	TGTGCCAGTAGTATTAGAATAACTAGCGGGAGAACAGATACGCAGTATTTT
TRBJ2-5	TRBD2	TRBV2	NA	CASSGEGRETQYF	TGTGCCAGCAGTGGGGAGGGTCGAGAGACCCAGTACTTC
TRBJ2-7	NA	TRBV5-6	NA	CASSLGRGPNTNEQYF	TGTGCCAGCAGCTTGGGGCGGGGACCGAATACGAACGAGCAGTACTTC
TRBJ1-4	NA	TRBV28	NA	CASSLQFEDEKLFF	TGTGCCAGCAGTTTGCAGTTTGAGGATGAAAAACTGTTTTTT
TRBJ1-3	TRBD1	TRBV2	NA	CASSEDRGNTIYF	TGTGCCAGCAGTGAAGACAGGGGGAACACCATATATTTT
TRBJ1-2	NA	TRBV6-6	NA	CASSYHWTAGYTF	TGTGCCAGCAGTTACCACTGGACAGCTGGCTACACCTTC
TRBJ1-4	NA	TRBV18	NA	CASSETDATNEKLFF	TGTGCCAGCTCGGAAACAGATGCAACTAATGAAAAACTGTTTTTT
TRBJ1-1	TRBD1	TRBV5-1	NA	CASRYGNRGSMNTEAFF	TGCGCCAGCAGGTATGGTAACAGGGGTTCGATGAACACTGAAGCTTTCTTT
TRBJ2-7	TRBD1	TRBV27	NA	CASSRGQAYEQYF	TGTGCCAGCAGCCGAGGACAGGCGTACGAGCAGTACTTC
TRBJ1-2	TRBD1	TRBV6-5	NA	CASSLRRTGGNYGYTF	TGTGCCAGCAGTTTACGGCGGACAGGGGGTAACTATGGCTACACCTTC
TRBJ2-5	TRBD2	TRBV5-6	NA	CASSLGAGGQVTQYF	TGTGCCAGCAGCTTGGGGGCGGGGGGGCAAGTGACCCAGTACTTC
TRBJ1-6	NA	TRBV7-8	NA	CASSFSSGGSPLHF	TGTGCCAGCAGCTTTTCCTCGGGGGGTTCACCCCTCCACTTT
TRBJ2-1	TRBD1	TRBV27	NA	CASRIAGQGYNEQFF	TGTGCCAGCAGGATCGCCGGACAGGGCTACAATGAGCAGTTCTTC
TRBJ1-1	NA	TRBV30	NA	CAWSLQGSKNTEAFF	TGTGCCTGGAGCCTCCAGGGGTCAAAGAACACTGAAGCTTTCTTT
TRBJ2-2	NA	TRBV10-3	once	CASKATGELFF	TGTGCCAGCAAAGCCACCGGGGAGCTGTTTTTT
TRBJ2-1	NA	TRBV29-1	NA	CSVEGEYTYNEQFF	TGCAGCGTTGAAGGGGAGTATACCTACAATGAGCAGTTCTTC
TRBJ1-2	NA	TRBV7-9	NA	CASSLAETYGYTF	TGTGCCAGCAGTTTGGCGGAGACGTATGGCTACACCTTC
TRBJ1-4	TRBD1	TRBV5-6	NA	CASSFGDRVATNEKLFF	TGTGCCAGCAGCTTTGGGGACAGGGTAGCAACTAATGAAAAACTGTTTTTT
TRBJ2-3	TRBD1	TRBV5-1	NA	CASSLGGQPTDTQYF	TGCGCCAGCAGCTTGGGGGGACAGCCCACAGATACGCAGTATTTT
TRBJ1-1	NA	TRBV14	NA	CASSQEGALGTEAFF	TGTGCCAGCAGCCAAGAGGGGGCGCTGGGCACTGAAGCTTTCTTT
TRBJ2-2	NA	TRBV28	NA	CASSPDRPTGELFF	TGTGCCAGCAGCCCCGACAGGCCCACCGGGGAGCTGTTTTTT
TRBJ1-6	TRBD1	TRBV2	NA	CASSLDRADSPLHF	TGTGCCAGCTCTCTTGACAGGGCAGATTCACCCCTCCACTTT
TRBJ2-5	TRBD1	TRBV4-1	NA	CASSQEPGQGAETQYF	TGCGCCAGCAGCCAAGAACCGGGACAGGGGGCAGAGACCCAGTACTTC
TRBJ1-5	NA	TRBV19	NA	CASSMQGQPQHF	TGTGCCAGTAGTATGCAGGGGCAGCCCCAGCATTTT
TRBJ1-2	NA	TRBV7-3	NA	CASSFNRDSLFQYGYTF	TGTGCCAGCAGTTTCAACAGGGATTCCCTATTTCAGTATGGCTACACCTTC
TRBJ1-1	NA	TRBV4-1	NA	CASSQTTETNTEAFF	TGCGCCAGCAGCCAAACGACTGAAACGAACACTGAAGCTTTCTTT
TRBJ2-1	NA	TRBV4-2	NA	CASSQGPGGRSYNEQFF	TGTGCCAGCAGCCAAGGGCCCGGGGGACGGTCCTACAATGAGCAGTTCTTC
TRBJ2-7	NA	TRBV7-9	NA	CASSWDFPHEQYF	TGTGCCAGCAGCTGGGACTTCCCCCACGAGCAGTACTTC
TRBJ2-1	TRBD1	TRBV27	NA	CASSLTRTGGVNNEQFF	TGTGCCAGCAGTTTAACGCGAACAGGGGGCGTAAACAATGAGCAGTTCTTC
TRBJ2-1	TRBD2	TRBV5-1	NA	CASSLNLAGSSYNEQFF	TGCGCCAGCAGCTTGAACCTAGCGGGATCGTCCTACAATGAGCAGTTCTTC